This record covers a single T cell receptor beta chain. Only in-frame clones appear in the TCRdb table, and some are missing; sequencing was by immunoSEQ multiplex PCR. The sample has about 320,000 clones; approximately 88% are singletons. Participants spanned ages about 18 to 90 years and resided in about two dozen US areas. The entry originates in a study of blood T cell repertoires in COVID-19. The wider study: In each case, the material was cDNA or gDNA derived from T cells, B-cell-depleted T cells, or PBMCs.

CDR1 and CDR2 (germline): LNHNV, YYDKDF (reference sequence). Trimming took 4 bases from V and 5 from J, leaving 4 bases between them. The CDR3 runs 11 residues. The sequenced sample was PBMCs or T cells enriched from blood (not recorded which). The chain combines TRBV15 with TRBJ2-3, with no clear D. The TCR was taken from a man aged 60-69 years who had recovered from COVID-19. CDR3 bases: TGTGCCACCAGCAATCTAGATACGCAGTATTTT. Translated: CATSNLDTQYF.